A selection of T cell receptor beta chains follows, all from one sample in a study of T cells in tuberculosis. Data came from immunoSEQ multiplex PCR; TCRdb stores just in-frame clones and leaves some out. The sample yields tens of thousands of clones, just under 97% seen once. The source material was PBMCs. These receptors originate from a donor between 10 and 35 years old with latent tuberculosis or without tuberculosis infection. CDR3s leave out the opening cysteine and the closing phenylalanine or tryptophan. A D gene is named only where the DNA matches it firmly. The size of a clone is reported for some rows only, either as once, few or many, or as a class for expanded clones.

V gene,J gene,D gene,clone size,CDR3 protein
TRBV6-1,TRBJ1-6,TRBD1,once,ASQGDSYTDLH
TRBV5-1,TRBJ2-3,TRBD2,NA,ASSPGTSSADTQY
TRBV5-1,TRBJ2-3,NA,NA,ASSSWGDRVTDTQY
TRBV18,TRBJ2-1,TRBD1,NA,ASSPGQGDEQF
TRBV11-2,TRBJ2-5,TRBD2,NA,ASSLSEAGTKY
TRBV7-3,TRBJ1-1,TRBD1,once,ASSLIGTGVTEAF
TRBV19,TRBJ2-5,TRBD2,NA,ASSIGGGGSETQY
TRBV6-5,TRBJ1-2,NA,NA,ASSYREPNYGYT
TRBV5-6,TRBJ1-5,NA,NA,ASSRTGFGQPQH
TRBV27,TRBJ1-2,NA,NA,ASRVGGGGRGYT
TRBV9,TRBJ1-1,TRBD1,NA,ASSETGRTEAF
TRBV5-1,TRBJ2-1,NA,NA,ASSLAQSIGNEQF
TRBV7-9,TRBJ1-2,NA,NA,ASSLGQERPGGYT
TRBV2,TRBJ1-2,NA,NA,ASSEGPAGGYT
TRBV7-8,TRBJ1-1,NA,NA,ASSFVGENTEAF
TRBV4-1,TRBJ1-4,NA,NA,ASSQGFGPQGLLF
TRBV29-1,TRBJ1-1,NA,few,SVDLQNTEAF
TRBV7-3,TRBJ2-1,TRBD2,NA,ASSPTPGTSGGAGAYNEQF
TRBV10-1,TRBJ2-2,TRBD1,NA,ASSGFPGQESNTGELF
TRBV7-9,TRBJ2-3,TRBD1,NA,ASSSDRGTDTQY
TRBV19,TRBJ1-4,TRBD1,once,ASSIRRQGAGWGEKLF
TRBV9,TRBJ2-1,TRBD2,once,ASSVASGGAGEQF
TRBV7-6,TRBJ2-3,TRBD1,NA,ASSPQGDTDTQY
TRBV6-5,TRBJ2-1,TRBD2,NA,ASSYLVAGGHNEQF
TRBV9,TRBJ2-3,TRBD1,once,ASSSGQGARWSTDTQY
TRBV30,TRBJ2-5,NA,NA,AWRYSRLQETQY
TRBV11-2,TRBJ2-5,TRBD2,NA,ASSLRTSQQETQY
TRBV6-1,TRBJ1-3,TRBD1,NA,ASRPGTGRGNTIY